A selection of T cell receptor beta chains follows, all from one sample in a study of T-cell memory formation after mild COVID-19. TCRdb ran MiXCR on the 5' RACE reads and lists one entry per CDR3 protein. The sample has about 540,000 distinct CDR3 sequences, just over 20% seen once; the top ten hold approximately 12%. The sample comprised PBMCs or a T cell subset sorted from them (not recorded which). The receptor set was obtained from an adult woman who had mild COVID-19 (a few samples of this study predate the infection). Cell type and time point are not known. Both conserved end residues are part of each CDR3. Each record gives: V gene, D gene, J gene, clone size, CDR3 protein, CDR3 DNA. D genes are given only for firm matches. Clone sizes are given selectively: once, few, many, or a class where the clone is expanded.

>TRBV12-3/TRBV12-4|-|TRBJ1-1|-
CASSSEHTEAFF
TGTGCCAGCAGTTCGGAGCACACTGAAGCTTTCTTT
>TRBV28|TRBD1|TRBJ2-5|few
CARNLHDRVQETQYF
TGTGCCCGAAATCTCCACGACAGGGTCCAAGAGACCCAGTACTTC
>TRBV7-9|TRBD2|TRBJ2-7|few
CASSRRGGWEQYF
TGTGCCAGCAGCCGCCGGGGAGGGTGGGAGCAGTACTTC
>TRBV5-1|TRBD1|TRBJ2-1|few
CASSRDRGRDEQFF
TGCGCCAGCAGCCGGGACAGGGGACGGGATGAGCAGTTCTTC
>TRBV5-1|TRBD1|TRBJ1-1|many
CASSPGTGDTEAFF
TGTGCCAGCAGCCCCGGGACAGGGGACACTGAAGCTTTCTTT
>TRBV7-8|-|TRBJ2-7|-
CASSLVREEQAIVNEQYF
TGTGCCAGCAGCTTAGTCCGTGAAGAACAGGCGATTGTAAACGAGCAGTACTTC
>TRBV27|TRBD2|TRBJ2-3|-
CASSERDSTDTQYF
TGTGCCAGCAGTGAGCGGGATAGCACAGATACGCAGTATTTT
>TRBV6-5|-|TRBJ2-7|-
CASSYGRRDYEQYF
TGTGCCAGCAGTTACGGGCGACGGGACTACGAGCAGTACTTC
>TRBV20-1|-|TRBJ1-2|-
CSAQDYDYTF
TGCAGTGCCCAGGACTACGACTACACCTTC
>TRBV4-2|TRBD2|TRBJ2-3|few
CASSQKRASGGFTDTQYF
TGTGCCAGCAGCCAAAAGAGGGCTAGCGGGGGGTTCACAGATACGCAGTATTTT
>TRBV18|-|TRBJ2-7|-
CASSPRTAIYEQYF
TGTGCCAGCTCACCCCGGACAGCGATCTACGAGCAGTACTTC
>TRBV7-8|-|TRBJ1-1|few
CASSLDRALNTEAFF
TGTGCCAGCAGCTTAGACAGGGCTTTAAACACTGAAGCTTTCTTT
>TRBV29-1|-|TRBJ1-1|few
CSVTQSGIEAFF
TGCAGCGTGACACAATCGGGTATTGAAGCTTTCTTT
>TRBV5-1|-|TRBJ2-7|few
CASSAGSAEQYF
TGCGCCAGCTCAGCAGGGTCTGCCGAGCAGTACTTC
>TRBV5-5|-|TRBJ2-7|few
CASSLFSRHEQYF
TGTGCCAGCAGCTTGTTTTCCAGGCACGAGCAGTACTTC
>TRBV7-2|-|TRBJ1-5|-
CASSLGLGSNQPQHF
TGTGCCAGCAGCCTGGGACTGGGCAGCAATCAGCCCCAGCATTTT
>TRBV7-2|-|TRBJ1-4|few
CASSFSRQPNEKLFF
TGTGCCAGCAGCTTCAGCCGACAACCTAATGAAAAACTGTTTTTT
>TRBV18|-|TRBJ2-7|-
CASSPGGMDEQYF
TGTGCCAGCTCACCAGGAGGGATGGACGAGCAGTACTTC
>TRBV18|-|TRBJ2-3|-
CASSPPEGVYTDTQYF
TGTGCCAGCTCACCACCGGAGGGGGTTTACACAGATACGCAGTATTTT
>TRBV28|TRBD1|TRBJ1-5|-
CASSSLRTGSNQPQHF
TGTGCCAGCAGTTCTCTACGGACAGGATCTAATCAGCCCCAGCATTTT
>TRBV24-1|TRBD1|TRBJ2-3|-
CATSVRTGGDTQYF
TGTGCCACCAGTGTAAGGACAGGGGGAGATACGCAGTATTTT
>TRBV12-3/TRBV12-4|-|TRBJ2-1|few
CASSGRAGLDRSSYNEQFF
TGTGCCAGCAGTGGTCGGGCTGGTCTGGATCGGAGCTCCTACAATGAGCAGTTCTTC
>TRBV6-5|-|TRBJ2-5|-
CASSSFGGQGETQYF
TGTGCCAGCAGTTCGTTCGGGGGGCAAGGAGAGACCCAGTACTTC
>TRBV20-1|-|TRBJ1-2|-
CSASSAYGYTF
TGCAGTGCTAGTTCGGCTTATGGCTACACCTTC
>TRBV9|-|TRBJ2-7|-
CASSPRIGYEQYF
TGTGCCAGCAGCCCCCGGATAGGCTACGAGCAGTACTTC
>TRBV24-1|-|TRBJ1-2|once
CATSDPKSDRNYGYTF
TGTGCCACCAGTGATCCAAAATCGGACAGAAACTATGGCTACACCTTC
>TRBV2|-|TRBJ1-5|few
CASSGTFYSNQPQHF
TGTGCCAGCAGTGGGACATTTTATAGCAATCAGCCCCAGCATTTT
>TRBV12-3/TRBV12-4|-|TRBJ1-1|few
CATPLSWAEAFF
TGTGCCACCCCCCTCTCTTGGGCTGAAGCTTTCTTT
>TRBV2|TRBD1|TRBJ1-2|few
CASRVDRAHYGYTF
TGTGCCAGCAGGGTCGACAGGGCACACTATGGCTACACCTTC
>TRBV5-1|TRBD1|TRBJ2-3|-
CASSPGQGHTDTQYF
TGCGCCAGCAGCCCGGGACAGGGGCACACAGATACGCAGTATTTT
>TRBV12-3/TRBV12-4|-|TRBJ2-5|-
CASSFYQGEETQYF
TGTGCCAGCAGTTTCTACCAGGGAGAAGAGACCCAGTACTTC
>TRBV29-1|-|TRBJ2-7|few
CSVGLANSYEQYF
TGCAGCGTTGGTCTAGCGAACTCCTACGAGCAGTACTTC
>TRBV15|-|TRBJ2-1|few
CATRYTSSYNEQFF
TGTGCCACCAGGTACACGAGCTCCTACAATGAGCAGTTCTTC
>TRBV19|-|TRBJ2-1|-
CASSQGRYNEQFF
TGTGCCAGTTCCCAGGGCCGTTACAATGAGCAGTTCTTC
>TRBV4-1|TRBD1|TRBJ2-7|many
CASSLRTGGSYEQYF
TGCGCCAGCAGCCTGAGGACAGGGGGCTCCTACGAGCAGTACTTC
>TRBV12-3/TRBV12-4|-|TRBJ1-1|few
CASSPQRGRNTEAFF
TGTGCCAGCAGTCCCCAGCGGGGGAGGAACACTGAAGCTTTCTTT
>TRBV24-1|TRBD2|TRBJ2-7|-
CATSASGGNSYEQYF
TGTGCCACCAGTGCGAGCGGGGGGAACTCCTACGAGCAGTACTTC
>TRBV7-2|-|TRBJ2-3|-
CASSLVRPADTQYF
TGTGCCAGCAGCTTAGTTCGGCCGGCGGATACGCAGTATTTT
>TRBV24-1|-|TRBJ1-2|-
CATSDAYREQGYTF
TGTGCCACCAGTGATGCCTACAGGGAGCAGGGCTACACCTTC
>TRBV12-3/TRBV12-4|TRBD1|TRBJ2-1|few
CASSLYRTGGDEQFF
TGTGCCAGCAGTTTATATCGGACAGGGGGCGATGAGCAGTTCTTC
>TRBV20-1|TRBD2|TRBJ2-1|few
CSARGTSGYLRNEQFF
TGCAGTGCTAGGGGGACTAGCGGGTATCTCCGCAATGAGCAGTTCTTC
>TRBV15|-|TRBJ2-1|-
CATSRDKSGSYNEQFF
TGTGCCACCAGCAGAGATAAATCCGGGAGCTACAATGAGCAGTTCTTC
>TRBV4-1|TRBD2|TRBJ2-1|few
CASSQVGGGGDNEQFF
TGCGCCAGCAGCCAAGTTGGCGGGGGGGGAGACAATGAGCAGTTCTTC
>TRBV6-4|TRBD2|TRBJ2-1|many
CASSDSGLDSNEQFF
TGTGCCAGCAGTGACTCGGGACTAGATAGCAATGAGCAGTTCTTC
>TRBV15|-|TRBJ1-1|-
CATSRVGTEAFF
TGTGCCACCAGCAGAGTTGGGACAGAAGCTTTCTTT
>TRBV7-6|-|TRBJ1-4|-
CASSRRQHLATNEKLFF
TGTGCCAGCAGCCGGCGACAGCATCTGGCGACTAATGAAAAACTGTTTTTT
>TRBV7-9|TRBD2|TRBJ2-1|-
CASSLGPAGFFF
TGTGCCAGCAGCTTAGGTCCAGCGGGGTTTTTCTTC
>TRBV9|TRBD2|TRBJ2-1|many
CASSGGAGVSYNEQFF
TGTGCCAGCAGCGGAGGAGCGGGAGTATCCTACAATGAGCAGTTCTTC
>TRBV5-4|TRBD1|TRBJ2-7|few
CASSFSGTGFSYEQYF
TGTGCCAGCAGTTTTTCCGGGACAGGATTCTCCTACGAGCAGTACTTC
>TRBV21-1|-|TRBJ2-5|-
CASSINGDSLQETQYF
TGTGCCAGCAGCATCAACGGGGACAGCCTACAAGAGACCCAGTACTTC
>TRBV7-2|-|TRBJ1-3|-
CASSFRPPGRLGNTIYF
TGTGCCAGCAGCTTCCGTCCCCCGGGACGGTTAGGAAACACCATATATTTT
>TRBV24-1|-|TRBJ2-2|few
CATSDFRTSNTGELFF
TGTGCCACCAGTGATTTCCGGACATCGAACACCGGGGAGCTGTTTTTT